This T cell receptor (beta chain) was documented in a study of blood T cell repertoires in COVID-19. About the research overall: Samples came from the United States, Italy and Spain, spanning acute and convalescent COVID-19. PBMCs, B-cell-depleted T cells, or T cells were the source of the cDNA or gDNA that made up the material.

About this clone: Other DNA sequences in this specimen translate into the identical CDR3.

In the authors' workflow: Estimation of nucleated cell counts relied on the amplification of reference gene primers. Measured with immunoSEQ multiplex PCR; TCRdb has only the in-frame clones, and not every one. V, J and clone size were drawn from that table, and D and trimming were deduced from the DNA. The sample lists about 190,000 clones, over 75% occurring once. The clonotype was recovered from a man aged 45-65 years who had recovered from COVID-19. The sequencing input was peripheral blood.

CDR3 region: CASSLRLAGAYEQYF. The DNA for the CDR3 is TGTGCCAGCAGCCTACGACTAGCAGGGGCCTACGAGCAGTACTTC. V usage is TRBV5-5 and J usage is TRBJ2-7; a possible D gene is TRBD2 (7 bases). Germline values: CDR1 SGHKS, CDR2 YYEKEE (reference sequence). CDR3 size: 15 residues. Trimming took off 4 bases at V and 2 bases at J, with 16 bases between the two ends.